This T cell receptor beta chain comes out of a study of regulatory T cells in long-lasting Graves disease. Study outcomes and limitations: Less diverse TCR repertoires were seen in persistent Graves' patients than in newly diagnosed ones.

A word on this clonotype: The antigen is not known. A much bigger clone sits one base away, suggesting this may be a read error.

According to the study, TCR beta libraries were built with iRepertoire HTBI primers and CDR3-region Arm-PCR. TCRdb independently ran MiXCR on the multiplex PCR reads; one entry per CDR3 protein. The sample holds about 430,000 distinct CDR3 sequences, under 25% seen once. With 6 bases clipped from V and 9 bases from J, the junction kept 9 bases outside the gene matches. CDR3 length equals 15 residues. Germline lookup yields CDR1 MNHEY and CDR2 SMNVEV (reference sequence). The time point here: persistent/refractory GD, antithyroid drugs over 5 years with positive TRAb. The TCR library was made from RNA that had been extracted from PBMCs in TRIzol.

This chain connects TRBV27 to TRBJ2-2; 11 nucleotides align to TRBD2. The sequence was obtained from a female donor with Graves disease. This specimen was peripheral blood mononuclear cells (PBMCs), taken when the disease was refractory, from a patient treated with antithyroid drugs. The chain's CDR3 is CASSLAGGPTRELFF. The CDR3 nucleotides read TGTGCCAGCAGCTTAGCGGGAGGGCCAACCCGGGAGCTGTTTTTT.